This T cell receptor (beta chain) was sequenced during a study of OX40 agonist ivuxolimab in advanced cancers. On the study more broadly: Across the patients, intravenous ivuxolimab was delivered every 2 weeks at 0.01 to 10 mg/kg. The dose-escalation cohort had hepatocellular carcinoma, melanoma, renal cell or head and neck cancer. Averaging about 60 years in age, with a range of roughly 20 to 90, the cohort was approximately 83% male.

Unmatched junction bases numbered 9, after V lost 6 bases and J lost 3 bases. Looked up from germline, CDR1 is WSHSY and CDR2 is SAAADI. This CDR3 has 15 residues. Profiled with immunoSEQ multiplex PCR; TCRdb holds only in-frame clones, not every one. The sample has approximately 52,000 clones; 94% are singletons. Sample: CD4+ or CD8+ T cells sorted from blood, taken in a trial of the OX40 agonist ivuxolimab. V and J are TRBV10-2 and TRBJ2-7; 9 nucleotides line up with TRBD2. This TCR came from an adult with an advanced solid tumor such as melanoma, head and neck, liver or kidney cancer. The CDR3 spells CASSPWGTSSYEQYF. CDR3 sequence (DNA): TGCGCCAGCAGCCCCTGGGGGACTAGCAGCTACGAGCAGTACTTC.